The 26 T cell receptor beta chains below were found in one sample sequenced in a study of T cells in Graves' hyperthyroidism and ophthalmopathy. The TCR beta CDR3 regions underwent amplification using RNA transcripts as the source. HTBI primers were employed in a first-round RT-PCR of the TCR CDR3. TCRdb reprocessed the multiplex PCR reads with MiXCR, giving one entry per CDR3 protein. The table records under 550,000 distinct CDR3 sequences, roughly an eighth of them present only once. Specimen: blood. The receptors shown here come from a woman under 30 with Graves' hyperthyroidism.

This clonotype was counted a few times. The CDR3 protein is CASGGGWGGELFF. The CDR3 nucleotides read TGTGCCAGCGGAGGGGGCTGGGGCGGGGAGCTGTTTTTT. The chain uses TRBV7-3 and TRBJ2-2; possible D gene TRBD1, 7 bases. Deletions cut 8 bases from V and 7 bases from J, with 14 bases between. Germline V lookup: CDR1 SGHTA, CDR2 FQGTGA. This CDR3 has 13 amino acids.

V gene TRBV6-6 combines with J gene TRBJ1-4; D uncertain. Germline CDR1 is MNHNY and CDR2 is SVGAGI (reference sequence). The CDR3 consists of 13 residues. Trimming cost V 2 bases and J 8 bases, with 9 bases left between them. The CDR3 DNA reads as TGTGCCAGCAGTTACGAGATGGGAGAAAAACTGTTTTTT. As protein: CASSYEMGEKLFF.

This clonotype occurred a few times. The J gene is TRBJ1-4, the V gene TRBV9; D is unclear. V dropped 0 bases and J dropped 5 bases, with 14 bases sitting between them. Germline values: CDR1 SGDLS, CDR2 YYNGEE. The CDR3 sequence is 16 residues long. The CDR3, as DNA: TGTGCCAGCAGCGTAGGAGCAGAGAATACGAATGAAAAACTGTTTTTT. Protein: CASSVGAENTNEKLFF.

The V gene is TRBV19, the J gene TRBJ1-4; 7 bases agree with TRBD1. V lost 5 bases to trimming and J lost 6 bases; unmatched junction nucleotides: 6. This CDR3 has 14 residues. Germline V gene lookup returns CDR1 LNHDA and CDR2 SQIVND (reference sequence). The CDR3 reads CASSGTVEDEKLFF. The CDR3 DNA is TGTGCCAGTAGTGGGACAGTAGAAGATGAAAAACTGTTTTTT.

This rearrangement joins TRBV7-3 to TRBJ2-5, with 7 bases matching TRBD2. Germline V gene lookup returns CDR1 SGHTA and CDR2 FQGTGA. Trimming at V came to 0 bases and at J to 1 base, leaving 11 bases not matched to a gene. CDR3 size: 18 residues. The CDR3 DNA sequence: TGTGCCAGCAGCTTAACGGGGGGGACCGGAATCCTCCAAGAGACCCAGTACTTC. Protein sequence: CASSLTGGTGILQETQYF.

At least ten counts were recorded for this clonotype. The chain carries TRBV15 and TRBJ1-5; 9 nucleotides match TRBD1. CDR1 and CDR2 (germline): LNHNV, YYDKDF (reference sequence). The CDR3 extends over 14 amino acids. J lost 7 bases, V lost 3 bases, and 4 bases had no gene match. The CDR3 DNA reads as TGTGCCACCAGCAGGCGACAGGGGGGACAGCCCCAGCATTTT. Amino acid sequence: CATSRRQGGQPQHF.

Many counts were recorded for this clonotype. The rearrangement links TRBV12-3 or TRBV12-4 to TRBJ2-6, with D tentatively TRBD1 (6 bases). This CDR3 has 16 amino acids. Trimming shortened V by 3 bases and J by 0 bases, and 9 bases separated the two germline ends. In DNA form, the CDR3 reads TGTGCCAGCAGTTTTACCAGGGGCTCTGGGGCCAACGTCCTGACTTTC. Translating gives CASSFTRGSGANVLTF.

This clonotype was counted only a few times. The V and J genes are TRBV3-1 and TRBJ2-1; D call uncertain. Per the germline V gene, CDR1 is LGHDT and CDR2 is YNNKEL (reference sequence). Trimming pared 0 bases from V and 8 bases from J, leaving 5 bases between. This CDR3 is 12 amino acids long. The DNA of the CDR3 is TGTGCCAGCAGCCAAGATTTCTATGAGCAGTTCTTC. Translated, it gives CASSQDFYEQFF.

The V call is TRBV5-1, the J call TRBJ2-1; 10 positions agree with TRBD2. The CDR3 loop spans 17 amino acids. CDR1 SGHRS and CDR2 YFSETQ come from the germline V gene. Trimming took 4 bases from V and 4 from J; bases not matched to a gene: 11. DNA for the CDR3: TGCGCCAGCAGCCGCTCTCCAGCGGGGGGGTCTTACAATGAGCAGTTCTTC. The encoded protein is CASSRSPAGGSYNEQFF.

This clonotype was observed many times. The chain links TRBV28 to TRBJ2-5, with 7 bases that match TRBD1. Germline loops: CDR1 MDHEN, CDR2 SYDVKM. V shed 9 bases, J shed 3 bases, and the junction held 10 bases outside the gene matches. This CDR3 contains 14 residues. The CDR3 DNA is TGTGCCAGTAGGGGCTGGGGACAGAAAGAGACCCAGTACTTC. Amino acid sequence: CASRGWGQKETQYF.

Concerning this clonotype: A much larger clone differs by one base, so this may be a read error. V and J are TRBV30 and TRBJ1-5; weak D call: TRBD1 (5 bases). The CDR3 contains 13 residues. V shed 5 bases and J shed 5 bases, with 13 bases lying between them. Per germline, CDR1 GTSNPN and CDR2 SVGIG (reference sequence). This chain's CDR3 is CAWRAGLDQPQHF. As DNA, the CDR3 is TGTGCCTGGCGTGCAGGGTTGGATCAGCCCCAGCATTTT.

This clonotype was counted many times. The rearrangement joins TRBV5-1 to TRBJ2-3; 7 bases are a match to TRBD1. The CDR3 loop spans 15 amino acids. The junction had 4 bases not matched to a gene; V was cut back by 0 bases and J by 3 bases. Germline V gives CDR1 SGHRS, CDR2 YFSETQ. CDR3 sequence (DNA): TGCGCCAGCAGCTTGGGGGACAGCCAGACAGATACGCAGTATTTT. Encoded protein: CASSLGDSQTDTQYF.

This rearrangement joins TRBV28 to TRBJ1-1; D is unclear. The germline V and J ends were trimmed by 5 bases and 10 bases, with 14 bases remaining between them. Germline V lookup: CDR1 MDHEN, CDR2 SYDVKM. The length of the CDR3 is 12 residues. For the CDR3, the DNA is TGTGCCAGCAGTCTCTCCCGGCCCAGAGCTTTCTTT. The encoded protein is CASSLSRPRAFF.

CDR3: CASSYTTGGGKNIQYF. The DNA for the CDR3 is TGTGCCAGCAGCTACACGACAGGGGGCGGCAAAAACATTCAGTACTTC. The genes are TRBV12-3 or TRBV12-4 and TRBJ2-4, with TRBD1 identical over 10 bases. CDR3 size: 16 residues. V lost 6 bases, J lost 3 bases, and 8 bases stayed unmatched.

This clonotype was observed many times. The chain links TRBV27 to TRBJ2-7; TRBD1 matches at 9 bases. V lost 6 bases to trimming and J lost 5 bases; unmatched junction nucleotides: 11. Germline CDR1 reads MNHEY; CDR2 reads SMNVEV (reference sequence). The CDR3 spans 15 residues. CDR3 residues: CASSPVGTGYNEQYF. As DNA, the CDR3 is TGTGCCAGCAGCCCGGTCGGGACAGGGTACAACGAGCAGTACTTC.

The V call is TRBV19, the J call TRBJ1-2; weak D call: TRBD1 (5 bases). Per germline, CDR1 LNHDA and CDR2 SQIVND (reference sequence). The CDR3 sequence is 14 residues long. V dropped 5 bases and J dropped 2 bases, with 12 bases sitting between them. CDR3 amino acids: CASSSQGNNYGYTF. The DNA for the CDR3 is TGTGCCAGTAGTTCGCAGGGAAACAACTATGGCTACACCTTC.

This clonotype was picked up one time. This chain joins TRBV24-1 and TRBJ2-3, with 7 bases identical to TRBD2. The germline V gene encodes CDR1 KGHDR and CDR2 SFDVKD. The CDR3 spans 15 residues. Trimming cost V 9 bases and J 5 bases; bases outside gene matches: 13. CDR3 DNA: TGTGCCACCCGCGGTGGGGGAGGGCCATTAGATACGCAGTATTTT. It translates to CATRGGGGPLDTQYF.

The sample holds a few counts of this clonotype. V usage is TRBV28 and J usage is TRBJ1-4; D may be TRBD1 (6 bases). Germline lookup yields CDR1 MDHEN and CDR2 SYDVKM. The CDR3 contains 15 residues. Trimming cost V 3 bases and J 4 bases, with 12 bases left between them. The CDR3 is CASSFGTRVNEKLFF. As DNA, the CDR3 is TGTGCCAGCAGTTTTGGGACAAGAGTTAATGAAAAACTGTTTTTT. Variable domain in full (rest from reference TRBV28 and TRBJ1-4): DVKVTQSSRYLVKRTGEKVFLECVQDMDHENMFWYRQDPGLGLRLIYFSYDVKMKEKGDIPEGYSVSREKKERFSLILESASTNQTSMYLCASSFGTRVNEKLFFGSGTQLSVL.

This clonotype was detected many times. This sequence joins TRBV10-3 and TRBJ2-7, with 10 bases aligning to TRBD1. V shed 5 bases and J 4 bases; nucleotides not matched to a gene: 8. This CDR3 has 15 residues. Per germline, CDR1 ENHRY and CDR2 SYGVKD. Here the CDR3 DNA reads TGTGCCATCAGTCCCGGACAGGGGGTAGTTTACGAGCAGTACTTC. Translating it yields CAISPGQGVVYEQYF.

At least ten counts were recorded for this clonotype. The V gene is TRBV18, the J gene TRBJ2-5, with no clear D. With 5 bases removed from V and 5 bases from J, the gap between germline ends came to 12 bases. This CDR3 is built from 13 residues. Per the germline V gene, CDR1 is KGHSH and CDR2 is LQKENI. CDR3 sequence: CASSSRNGETQYF. For the CDR3, the DNA is TGTGCCAGCTCATCAAGGAATGGCGAGACCCAGTACTTC.

This clonotype was found many times. At one boundary the junction diverges from the germline segment, which might be a read error. V gene TRBV29-1 combines with J gene TRBJ2-7; TRBD1 or TRBD2 may be the D gene (5 bases each). Germline assignment: CDR1 SQVTM and CDR2 ANQGSEA. The CDR3 has 12 residues. CDR3 sequence reads: CSVEGTSYEQYF. Here the CDR3 DNA reads TGCAGCGTCGAAGGGACCTCCTACGAGCAGTACTTC.

This chain links TRBV9 with TRBJ1-2; 7 bases line up with TRBD1. Germline CDR1 is SGDLS and CDR2 is YYNGEE. V shed 4 bases and J 6 bases; nucleotides not matched to a gene: 9. The CDR3 is 14 amino acids. CDR3 amino acids: CASSIRQGMDGYTF. The CDR3, as DNA: TGTGCCAGCAGCATCAGACAGGGAATGGATGGCTACACCTTC.

There are many counts of this clonotype. The V call is TRBV20-1, the J call TRBJ2-7; 16 bases align to TRBD2. From germline, CDR1 is DFQATT and CDR2 SNEGSKA (reference sequence). The CDR3 length is 19 residues. The V and J ends lost 1 base and 0 bases, in that order; junction bases with no gene match: 9. Here the CDR3 DNA reads TGCAGTGCTAGAGCCCCGGGACTAGCGGGAGGGGTCCGCTCCTACGAGCAGTACTTC. It encodes CSARAPGLAGGVRSYEQYF.

This clonotype appeared a few times. This sequence joins TRBV20-1 and TRBJ2-4; D gene unclear. Per germline, CDR1 DFQATT and CDR2 SNEGSKA (reference sequence). The CDR3 consists of 15 residues. Trimming cost V 0 bases and J 0 bases, with 9 bases left between them. CDR3 nucleotide sequence: TGCAGTGCTAGAGATTTCAGCGAAGCCAAAAACATTCAGTACTTC. Translating gives CSARDFSEAKNIQYF.

This clonotype has a count of ten or more. The J gene is TRBJ2-1, the V gene TRBV10-3; 16 bases fit TRBD2. CDR1 is ENHRY, CDR2 SYGVKD, per germline. The CDR3 has 18 amino acids. The V gene end was trimmed by 5 bases and the J gene end by 1 base; junction bases not matched to a gene: 5. The CDR3 DNA sequence: TGTGCCATCAGTTCGGGACTAGCGGGAGGGCGGTCCTACAATGAGCAGTTCTTC. As protein: CAISSGLAGGRSYNEQFF.

This chain joins TRBV5-1 and TRBJ2-7; D possibly uses TRBD1 or TRBD2 (5 bases each). This CDR3 has 15 amino acids. Germline values: CDR1 SGHRS, CDR2 YFSETQ. V was trimmed by 0 bases and J by 2 bases, leaving 12 bases between them. CDR3 DNA sequence: TGCGCCAGCAGCTTGGCCTTCGGGACGACCTACGAGCAGTACTTC. Amino acids: CASSLAFGTTYEQYF. The whole variable domain, filled in from reference TRBV5-1 and TRBJ2-7, reads KAGVTQTPRYLIKTRGQQVTLSCSPISGHRSVSWYQQTPGQGLQFLFEYFSETQRNKGNFPGRFSGRQFSNSRSEMNVSTLELGDSALYLCASSLAFGTTYEQYFGPGTRLTVT.